The TCR beta chain described here comes from a study of a mutant IDH1 vaccine in newly diagnosed glioma. About the research overall: Patients were given eight vaccinations, scheduled in weeks 1, 3, 5, 7, 11, 15, 19 and 23. The sex distribution of treated patients was about 62% male and roughly 40% female, with a mean age of 40.4 years. Standard pretreatment was either radiotherapy, temozolomide, or, for most, radiochemotherapy with temozolomide.

Sequencing was performed with immunoSEQ multiplex PCR; in TCRdb, only in-frame clones are kept and a portion is missing. The sample yields about 60,000 clones, under 85% seen once. The V end lost 2 bases, the J end lost 5 bases, and 10 bases lay between the germline ends. The CDR3 extends over 14 amino acids. Germline V gene data show CDR1 as MNHNS and CDR2 as SASEGT. For this clone: Its specificity is not known.

The time point is: week 11, during vaccination. What each vaccine dose contained was 300 ug of mutant IDH1 20-mer peptide, accompanied by topical imiquimod. This rearrangement joins TRBV6-1 to TRBJ1-5, with D possibly being TRBD1 (6 bases). The source material was PBMCs, sampled from a glioma patient whose treatment included an IDH1 peptide vaccine. This clonotype was sampled from a man aged 25-45 years with glioma. The CDR3: CASSEQGKDQPQHF. CDR3 DNA: TGTGCCAGCAGTGAACAGGGGAAGGATCAGCCCCAGCATTTT.